This T cell receptor beta chain was observed in a study of cytomegalovirus exposure and HLA in healthy donors. Study-wide results and caveats: Usually a TCR sequence was rare, but some public TCRs were found in many donors.

Use of 60 Vbeta and 13 Jbeta primers characterized the PCR. Sequencing was performed with immunoSEQ multiplex PCR; in TCRdb, only in-frame clones are kept and a portion is missing. The sample carries 150,000 to 200,000 clones, about 70% recorded once. V trimming: 3 bases; J trimming: 2 bases; junction bases outside the gene matches: 2. Germline CDR1 and CDR2: SGDLS and YYNGEE. The CDR3 runs 15 residues. A remark on this clone: Its specificity is not known.

The chain recombines TRBV9 with TRBJ2-3; 11 bases are shared with TRBD2. Sequencing was performed on PBMCs. This receptor was taken from a man aged 30-40 years in good health and CMV-seropositive. The CDR3 loop is CASSGLAGITDTQYF. The CDR3 nucleotides are TGTGCCAGCAGCGGACTAGCGGGGATCACAGATACGCAGTATTTT.